The rows below give T cell receptor beta chains drawn from one sample of a study of T-cell reconstitution after alpha-beta-depleted transplantation in children. TCRdb independently ran MiXCR on the PCR reads; one entry per CDR3 protein. The repertoire consists of around 450,000 distinct CDR3 sequences, with roughly 10% occurring once and the leading ten covering 2% to 2.5%. The sample consisted of PBMCs, taken before TCRalphabeta/CD19-depleted stem cell transplant. The receptors here all came from a child aged 2 to 15 with inherited bone marrow failure, due to receive a stem cell transplant. Each CDR3 is given with its conserved first and last residue. The D gene is left open where the match is weak. Part of the rows lack a size; the others show once, few, many or a class for expanded clones.

>15|.|many|TRBV6-2/TRBV6-3|TRBJ2-3
CASSYSVRSTDTQYF
>15|.|.|TRBV21-1|TRBJ2-1
CASSKHGGRYNEQFF
>16|.|.|TRBV7-9|TRBJ2-7
CASSGGQSREFYEQYF
>11|.|many|TRBV20-1|TRBJ1-4
CSAREDEKLFF
>15|TRBD1|many|TRBV5-1|TRBJ2-2
CASRRAGTGIGELFF
>15|.|few|TRBV12-3/TRBV12-4|TRBJ1-2
CASTLGPGTNYGYTF
>19|TRBD2|many|TRBV7-4|TRBJ2-6
CASSPPLAAKFSGANVLTF
>15|.|.|TRBV19|TRBJ1-5
CASNWDLYSNQPQHF
>15|.|.|TRBV10-3|TRBJ2-7
CAISEFRRANNEQYF
>8|.|.|TRBV20-1|TRBJ1-2
CSFGGYTF
>14|.|many|TRBV24-1|TRBJ2-3
CATSDPPRGDTQYF
>18|TRBD2|many|TRBV5-1|TRBJ2-3
CASSNALAGLWNTDTQYF
>17|TRBD2|many|TRBV20-1|TRBJ2-1
CSARDSASGKLYNEQFF
>15|TRBD1|many|TRBV4-3|TRBJ1-6
CASSQGQGAVSPLHF
>15|.|few|TRBV6-2/TRBV6-3|TRBJ2-1
CASSPTPRGYNEQFF
>13|TRBD1|many|TRBV6-2/TRBV6-3|TRBJ1-1
CASTATGGTEAFF
>18|TRBD1|many|TRBV18|TRBJ2-2
CASSPLAEGTGSTGELFF
>11|.|many|TRBV29-1|TRBJ2-7
CSVRQAREQYF
>13|.|many|TRBV6-6|TRBJ1-1
CASREGTLSEAFF
>16|.|many|TRBV20-1|TRBJ2-1
CSARDLQGSSYNEQFF
>13|.|many|TRBV12-3/TRBV12-4|TRBJ2-5
CASSLFEGETQYF
>14|.|.|TRBV20-1|TRBJ1-1
CSAPRWELNTEAFF
>14|.|many|TRBV20-1|TRBJ2-3
CSARDLTGPDTQYF
>16|TRBD2|few|TRBV2|TRBJ2-2
CASSPIAGGNTGELFF
>17|.|many|TRBV7-8|TRBJ2-1
CASSLDRSGTSYNEQFF
>15|.|few|TRBV2|TRBJ2-7
CASLTGAGQTYEQYF
>16|TRBD2|few|TRBV30|TRBJ2-1
CAWSVWRGRGNNEQFF
>14|.|many|TRBV4-3|TRBJ2-5
CASSPSPNGETQYF
>12|.|many|TRBV10-3|TRBJ1-5
CAISPRDQPQHF
>14|.|.|TRBV6-5|TRBJ2-7
CASSYSPPENEQYF
>14|.|few|TRBV4-1|TRBJ2-3
CASSQDLDRRTQYF
>17|.|.|TRBV11-2|TRBJ2-5
CASSLGVVASHQETQYF
>16|TRBD1|.|TRBV7-2|TRBJ2-1
CASSLEGQGWDNEQFF
>16|.|.|TRBV7-2|TRBJ2-1
CASSLPAPLFEDEQFF
>13|.|many|TRBV27|TRBJ2-7
CASSPKATYEQYF
>13|.|many|TRBV12-3/TRBV12-4|TRBJ2-7
CASSPNGVYEQYF
>15|.|few|TRBV27|TRBJ2-7
CASSLGKTGFNEQYF
>16|.|.|TRBV7-2|TRBJ2-5
CASSSFPRGNQETQYF
>14|TRBD2|many|TRBV10-3|TRBJ2-1
CAIRAAGGSDEQFF
>14|TRBD1|many|TRBV12-3/TRBV12-4|TRBJ1-1
CASSSRDRYTEAFF
>13|.|.|TRBV28|TRBJ1-1
CASSLRVWGEAFF
>15|TRBD2|few|TRBV7-7|TRBJ2-3
CASSLGTRDGDTQYF
>14|.|many|TRBV6-5|TRBJ1-2
CASSYSTWNYGYTF
>14|.|once|TRBV19|TRBJ1-5
CASSMAGGSQPQHF
>13|.|few|TRBV7-2|TRBJ2-7
CASSLTLTYEQYF
>14|.|many|TRBV12-3/TRBV12-4|TRBJ2-7
CASSRGHSSYEQYF
>15|TRBD2|many|TRBV7-9|TRBJ2-4
CASSKGLAGRALQYF
>15|TRBD1|few|TRBV3-1|TRBJ1-6
CASSLGTGVDSPLHF
>15|TRBD2|many|TRBV12-3/TRBV12-4|TRBJ2-3
CASSLLAGDKDTQYF
>14|.|many|TRBV12-3/TRBV12-4|TRBJ2-3
CASSRNSGTDTQYF
>15|TRBD1|few|TRBV9|TRBJ2-1
CASSVGQGVYNEQFF
>15|.|many|TRBV7-9|TRBJ2-7
CASSRSEVSRYEQYF
>15|TRBD2|.|TRBV20-1|TRBJ2-1
CSARPAGGPYNEQFF